The clone carrying this TCR beta chain turned up a few times. The antigen remains undetermined. The CDR3 runs to 18 residues. Germline lookup yields CDR1 SGHTA and CDR2 FQGTGA. Germline trimming cut 4 bases from V and 1 base from J; bases unmatched to any gene: 9. This entry is derived from a study of type 1 and type 2 diabetes patients. Whole-study findings and limits: In type 2 diabetes, highly-expanded CD4+ clones took a median roughly 4% of reads. V and J gene usage correlated at roughly 0.97 between type 2 diabetes and control samples.

Amplification started from genomic DNA. Amplification of the beta chain CDR3 used 30 forward and 13 reverse multiplex primers. One entry per CDR3 protein results from TCRdb running MiXCR on the multiplex PCR reads. This sample carries about 290,000 distinct CDR3 sequences, roughly 50% of them seen once, and the ten largest clones take roughly 13%. All diabetic donors were classified as either type 1 or type 2 diabetes. Approximately 10 milliliters of peripheral blood were collected from each participant. The sequenced material came from peripheral blood mononuclear cells (PBMCs). This sequence was found in a man aged 18-30 years with type 2 diabetes. The chain couples TRBV7-3 to TRBJ2-3; 12 positions match TRBD2. The DNA for the CDR3 is TGTGCCAGCAGCTGGGCTAGCGGGGGGGCCGGGGGCACAGATACGCAGTATTTT. It is translated as CASSWASGGAGGTDTQYF.